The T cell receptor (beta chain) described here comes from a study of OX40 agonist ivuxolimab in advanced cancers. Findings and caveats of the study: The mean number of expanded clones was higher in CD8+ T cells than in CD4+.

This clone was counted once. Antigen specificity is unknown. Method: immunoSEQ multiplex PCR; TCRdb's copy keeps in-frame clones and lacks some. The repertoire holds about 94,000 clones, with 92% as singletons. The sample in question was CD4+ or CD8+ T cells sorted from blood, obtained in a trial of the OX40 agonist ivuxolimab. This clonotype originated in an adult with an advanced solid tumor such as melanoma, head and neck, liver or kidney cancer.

The CDR3 sequence is CASSLRQGSYNEQFF. The CDR3 DNA is TGTGCCAGCAGCTTGCGGCAGGGCTCCTACAATGAGCAGTTCTTC. The rearrangement joins TRBV7-9 to TRBJ2-1, with D perhaps TRBD1 (5 bases). Trimming shortened V by 3 bases and J by 0 bases, and 9 bases separated the two germline ends. The CDR3 totals 15 residues. Per germline, CDR1 SEHNR and CDR2 FQNEAQ (reference sequence).